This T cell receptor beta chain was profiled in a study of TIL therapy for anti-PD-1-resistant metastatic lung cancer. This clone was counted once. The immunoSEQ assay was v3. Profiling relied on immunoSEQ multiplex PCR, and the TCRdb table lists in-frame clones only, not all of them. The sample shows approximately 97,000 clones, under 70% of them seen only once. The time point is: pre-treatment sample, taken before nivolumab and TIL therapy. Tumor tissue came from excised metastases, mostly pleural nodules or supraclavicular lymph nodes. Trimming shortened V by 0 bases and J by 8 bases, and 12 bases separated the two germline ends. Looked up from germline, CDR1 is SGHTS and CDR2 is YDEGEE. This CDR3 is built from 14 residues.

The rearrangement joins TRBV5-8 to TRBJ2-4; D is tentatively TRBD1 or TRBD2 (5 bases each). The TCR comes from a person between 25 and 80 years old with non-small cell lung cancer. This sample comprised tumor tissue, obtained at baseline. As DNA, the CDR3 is TGTGCCAGCAGCTTGGCGGGCACGGGGCACATTCAGTACTTC. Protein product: CASSLAGTGHIQYF.